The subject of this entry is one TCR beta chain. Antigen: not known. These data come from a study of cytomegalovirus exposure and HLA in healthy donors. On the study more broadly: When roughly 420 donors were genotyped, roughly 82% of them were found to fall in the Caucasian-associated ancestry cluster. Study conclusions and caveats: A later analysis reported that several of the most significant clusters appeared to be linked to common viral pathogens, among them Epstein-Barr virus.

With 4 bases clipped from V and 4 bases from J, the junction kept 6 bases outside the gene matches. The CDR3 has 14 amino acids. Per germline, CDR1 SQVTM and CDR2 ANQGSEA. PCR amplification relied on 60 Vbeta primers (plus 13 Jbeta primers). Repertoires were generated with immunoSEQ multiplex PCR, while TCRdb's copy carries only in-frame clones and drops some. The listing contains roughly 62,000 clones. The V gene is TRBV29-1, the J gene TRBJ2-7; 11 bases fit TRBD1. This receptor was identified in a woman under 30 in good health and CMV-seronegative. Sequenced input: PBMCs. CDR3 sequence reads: CSVVPGQGVYEQYF. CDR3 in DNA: TGCAGCGTTGTACCGGGACAGGGGGTTTACGAGCAGTACTTC.